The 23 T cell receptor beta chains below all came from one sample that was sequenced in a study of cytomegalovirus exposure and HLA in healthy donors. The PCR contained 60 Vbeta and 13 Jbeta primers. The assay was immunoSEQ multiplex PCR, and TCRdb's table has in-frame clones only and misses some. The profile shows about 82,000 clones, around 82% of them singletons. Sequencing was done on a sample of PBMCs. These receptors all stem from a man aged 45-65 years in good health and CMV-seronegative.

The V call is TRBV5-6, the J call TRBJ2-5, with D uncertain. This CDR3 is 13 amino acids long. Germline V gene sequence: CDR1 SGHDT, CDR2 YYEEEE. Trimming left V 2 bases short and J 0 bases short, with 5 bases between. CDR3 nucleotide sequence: TGTGCCAGCAGCTTCGCGTACCAAGAGACCCAGTACTTC. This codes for CASSFAYQETQYF.

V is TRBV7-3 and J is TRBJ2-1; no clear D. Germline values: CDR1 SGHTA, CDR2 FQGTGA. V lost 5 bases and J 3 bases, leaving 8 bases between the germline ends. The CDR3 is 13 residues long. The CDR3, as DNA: TGTGCCAGCAGCGCGACATACTACAATGAGCAGTTCTTC. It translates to CASSATYYNEQFF.

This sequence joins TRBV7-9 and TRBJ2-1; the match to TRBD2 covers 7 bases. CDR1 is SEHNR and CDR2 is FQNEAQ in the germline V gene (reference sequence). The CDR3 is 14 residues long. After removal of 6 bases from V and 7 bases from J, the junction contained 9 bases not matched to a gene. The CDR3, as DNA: TGTGCCAGCAGGATGAGCGGGGAGGGTAATGAGCAGTTCTTC. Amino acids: CASRMSGEGNEQFF.

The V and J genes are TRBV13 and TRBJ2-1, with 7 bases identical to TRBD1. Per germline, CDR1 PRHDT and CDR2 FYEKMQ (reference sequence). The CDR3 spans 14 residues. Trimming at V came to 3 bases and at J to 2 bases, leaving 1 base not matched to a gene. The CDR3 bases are TGTGCCAGCAGCTTTACAGGGGCCTACAATGAGCAGTTCTTC. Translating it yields CASSFTGAYNEQFF.

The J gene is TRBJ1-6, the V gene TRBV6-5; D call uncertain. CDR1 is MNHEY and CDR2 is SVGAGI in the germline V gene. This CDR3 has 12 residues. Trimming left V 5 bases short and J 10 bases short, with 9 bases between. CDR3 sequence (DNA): TGTGCCAGCAGTCACGGGAGATCACCCCTCCACTTT. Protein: CASSHGRSPLHF.

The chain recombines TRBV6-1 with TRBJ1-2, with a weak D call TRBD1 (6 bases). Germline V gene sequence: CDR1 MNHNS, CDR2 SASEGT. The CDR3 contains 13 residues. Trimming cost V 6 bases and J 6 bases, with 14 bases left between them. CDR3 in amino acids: CASSNYRAHGYTF. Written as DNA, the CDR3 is TGTGCCAGCAGCAACTACAGGGCCCATGGCTACACCTTC.

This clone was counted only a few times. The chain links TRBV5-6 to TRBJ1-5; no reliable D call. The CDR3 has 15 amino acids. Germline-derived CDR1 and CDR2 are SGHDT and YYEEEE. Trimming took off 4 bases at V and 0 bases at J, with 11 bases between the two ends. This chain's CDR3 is CASSQRGSSNQPQHF. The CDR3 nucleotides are TGTGCCAGCAGCCAACGGGGTAGTAGCAATCAGCCCCAGCATTTT.

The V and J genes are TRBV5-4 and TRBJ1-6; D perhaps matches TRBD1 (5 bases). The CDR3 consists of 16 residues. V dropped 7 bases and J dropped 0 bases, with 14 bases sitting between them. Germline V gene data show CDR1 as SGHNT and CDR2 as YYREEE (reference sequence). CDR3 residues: CASWQGGGSYNSPLHF. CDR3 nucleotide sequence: TGTGCCAGCTGGCAGGGAGGTGGCTCCTATAATTCACCCCTCCACTTT.

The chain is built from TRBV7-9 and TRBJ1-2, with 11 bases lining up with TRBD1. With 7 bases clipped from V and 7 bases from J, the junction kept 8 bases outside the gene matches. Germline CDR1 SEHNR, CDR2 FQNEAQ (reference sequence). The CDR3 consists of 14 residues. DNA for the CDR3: TGTGCCAGCACCTTCGGGGGACAGGGGGGTGGCTACACCTTC. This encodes CASTFGGQGGGYTF. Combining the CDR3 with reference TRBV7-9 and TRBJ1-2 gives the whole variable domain DTGVSQNPRHKITKRGQNVTFRCDPISEHNRLYWYRQTLGQGPEFLTYFQNEAQLEKSRLLSDRFSAERPKGSFSTLEIQRTEQGDSAMYLCASTFGGQGGGYTFGSGTRLTVV.

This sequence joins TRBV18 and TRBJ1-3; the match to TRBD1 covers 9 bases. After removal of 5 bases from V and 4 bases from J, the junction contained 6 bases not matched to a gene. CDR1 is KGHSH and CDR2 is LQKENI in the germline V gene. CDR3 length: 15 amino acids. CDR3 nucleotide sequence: TGTGCCAGCTCAGCGGGACAGGGAGCAGGAAACACCATATATTTT. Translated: CASSAGQGAGNTIYF.

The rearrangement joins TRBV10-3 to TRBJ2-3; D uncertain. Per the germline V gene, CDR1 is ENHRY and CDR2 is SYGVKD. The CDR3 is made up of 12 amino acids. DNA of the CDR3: TGTGTCACCCGAGGAAGCACAGATACGCAGTATTTT. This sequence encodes CVTRGSTDTQYF.

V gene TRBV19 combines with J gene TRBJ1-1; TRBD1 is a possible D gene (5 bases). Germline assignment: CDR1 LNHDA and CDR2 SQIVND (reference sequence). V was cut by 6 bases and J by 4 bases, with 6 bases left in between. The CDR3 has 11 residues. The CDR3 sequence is CASRQGTEAFF. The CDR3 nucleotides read TGTGCCAGTAGGCAGGGCACTGAAGCTTTCTTT.

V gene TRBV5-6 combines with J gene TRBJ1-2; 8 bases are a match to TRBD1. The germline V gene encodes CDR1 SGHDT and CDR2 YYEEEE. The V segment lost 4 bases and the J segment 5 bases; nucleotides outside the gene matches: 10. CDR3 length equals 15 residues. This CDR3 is CASSKGQAIPYGYTF. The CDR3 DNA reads TGTGCCAGCAGCAAGGGACAGGCCATCCCATATGGCTACACCTTC.

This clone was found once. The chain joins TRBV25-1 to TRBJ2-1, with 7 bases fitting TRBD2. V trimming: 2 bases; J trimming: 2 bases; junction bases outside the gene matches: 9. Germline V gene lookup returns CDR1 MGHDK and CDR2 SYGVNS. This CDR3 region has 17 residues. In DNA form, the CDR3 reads TGTGCCAGCAGTGAAAGGTCGTCTGGACTAGCCTACAATGAGCAGTTCTTC. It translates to CASSERSSGLAYNEQFF.

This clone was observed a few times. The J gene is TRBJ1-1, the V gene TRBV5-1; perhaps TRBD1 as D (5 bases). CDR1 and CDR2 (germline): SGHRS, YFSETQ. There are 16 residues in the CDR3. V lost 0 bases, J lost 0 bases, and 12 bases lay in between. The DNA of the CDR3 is TGCGCCAGCAGCTTGGGGGGACTCACCATGAACACTGAAGCTTTCTTT. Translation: CASSLGGLTMNTEAFF. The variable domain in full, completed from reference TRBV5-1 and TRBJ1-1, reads KAGVTQTPRYLIKTRGQQVTLSCSPISGHRSVSWYQQTPGQGLQFLFEYFSETQRNKGNFPGRFSGRQFSNSRSEMNVSTLELGDSALYLCASSLGGLTMNTEAFFGQGTRLTVV.

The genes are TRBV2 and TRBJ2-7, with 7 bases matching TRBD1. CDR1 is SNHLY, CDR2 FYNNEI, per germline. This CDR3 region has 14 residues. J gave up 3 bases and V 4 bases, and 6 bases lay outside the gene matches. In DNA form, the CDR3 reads TGTGCCAGCAGTGGCGGCCAGGGGGTCTACGAGCAGTACTTC. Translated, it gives CASSGGQGVYEQYF.

The CDR3 protein is CASSIRRQGMYTEAFF. In DNA, the CDR3 is TGTGCCAGTAGTATCCGACGACAGGGCATGTACACTGAAGCTTTCTTT. V usage is TRBV19 and J usage is TRBJ1-1; 7 nucleotides agree with TRBD1. V was pared by 3 bases and J by 3 bases, with 10 bases of the junction left unmatched. Per germline, CDR1 LNHDA and CDR2 SQIVND (reference sequence). This CDR3 has 16 residues. The full variable domain, completed using reference TRBV19 and TRBJ1-1, is DGGITQSPKYLFRKEGQNVTLSCEQNLNHDAMYWYRQDPGQGLRLIYYSQIVNDFQKGDIAEGYSVSREKKESFPLTVTSAQKNPTAFYLCASSIRRQGMYTEAFFGQGTRLTVV.

As DNA, the CDR3 is TGTGCCAGCTCACCACAACCGTGGACAGACACTGAAGCTTTCTTT. It codes for CASSPQPWTDTEAFF. J is TRBJ1-1 and V is TRBV18, with D perhaps TRBD1 (6 bases). Looked up from germline, CDR1 is KGHSH and CDR2 is LQKENI. The CDR3 totals 15 residues. Between the trimmed V and J ends, which lost 1 base and 3 bases, there was a span of 12 bases.

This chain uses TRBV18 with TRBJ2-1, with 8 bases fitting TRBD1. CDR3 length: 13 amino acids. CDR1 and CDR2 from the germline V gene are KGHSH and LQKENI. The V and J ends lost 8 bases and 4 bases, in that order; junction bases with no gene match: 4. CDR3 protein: CASRTGTYNEQFF. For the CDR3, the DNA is TGTGCCAGCAGGACAGGGACTTACAATGAGCAGTTCTTC. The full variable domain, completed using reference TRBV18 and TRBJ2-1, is NAGVMQNPRHLVRRRGQEARLRCSPMKGHSHVYWYRQLPEEGLKFMVYLQKENIIDESGMPKERFSAEFPKEGPSILRIQQVVRGDSAAYFCASRTGTYNEQFFGPGTRLTVL.

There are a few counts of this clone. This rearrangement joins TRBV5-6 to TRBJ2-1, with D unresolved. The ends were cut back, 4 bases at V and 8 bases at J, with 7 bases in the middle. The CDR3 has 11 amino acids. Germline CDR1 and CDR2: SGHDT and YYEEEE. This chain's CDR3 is CASSLRYEQFF. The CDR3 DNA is TGTGCCAGCAGCCTTCGGTATGAGCAGTTCTTC.

The chain's CDR3 is CSALIGGDTEAFF. The CDR3 region has the DNA TGCAGCGCCCTGATTGGCGGGGACACTGAAGCTTTCTTT. This chain joins TRBV29-1 and TRBJ1-1; D not certain. The CDR3 loop spans 13 amino acids. In germline, CDR1 is SQVTM, CDR2 ANQGSEA. The V end was cut by 7 bases, the J end by 3 bases, with 15 bases between.

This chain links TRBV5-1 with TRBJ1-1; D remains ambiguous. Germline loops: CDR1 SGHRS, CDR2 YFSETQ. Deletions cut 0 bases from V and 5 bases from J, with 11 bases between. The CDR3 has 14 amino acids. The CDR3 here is CASSLDGPVTEAFF. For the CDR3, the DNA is TGCGCCAGCAGCTTGGACGGTCCGGTTACTGAAGCTTTCTTT.

CDR3 loop: CASSTPTGELFF. The DNA for the CDR3 is TGTGCCAGCAGTACACCGACCGGGGAGCTGTTTTTT. The rearrangement joins TRBV28 to TRBJ2-2; no clear D. Germline V lookup: CDR1 MDHEN, CDR2 SYDVKM. The CDR3 is 12 residues long. The ends were cut back, 5 bases at V and 5 bases at J, with 6 bases in the middle.